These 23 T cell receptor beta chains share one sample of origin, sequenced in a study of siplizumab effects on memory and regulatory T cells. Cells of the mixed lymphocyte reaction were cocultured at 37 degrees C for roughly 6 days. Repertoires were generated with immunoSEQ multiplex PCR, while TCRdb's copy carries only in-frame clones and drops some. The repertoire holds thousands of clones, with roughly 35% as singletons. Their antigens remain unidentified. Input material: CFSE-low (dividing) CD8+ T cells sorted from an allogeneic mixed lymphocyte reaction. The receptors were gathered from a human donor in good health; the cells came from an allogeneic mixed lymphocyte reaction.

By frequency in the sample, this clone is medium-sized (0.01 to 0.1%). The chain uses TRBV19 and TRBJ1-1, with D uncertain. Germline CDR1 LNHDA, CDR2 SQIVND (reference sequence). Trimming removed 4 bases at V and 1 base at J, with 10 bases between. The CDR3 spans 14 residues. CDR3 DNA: TGTGCCAGTAGTAAATGGGCGTCGAACACTGAAGCTTTCTTT. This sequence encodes CASSKWASNTEAFF.

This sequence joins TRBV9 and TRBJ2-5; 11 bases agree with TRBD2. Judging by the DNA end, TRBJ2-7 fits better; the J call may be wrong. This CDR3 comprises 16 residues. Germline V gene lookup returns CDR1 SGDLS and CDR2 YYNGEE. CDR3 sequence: CASSIHGGTSGYEQYF. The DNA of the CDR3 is TGTGCCAGCAGCATACACGGAGGGACTAGCGGTTACGAGCAGTACTTC.

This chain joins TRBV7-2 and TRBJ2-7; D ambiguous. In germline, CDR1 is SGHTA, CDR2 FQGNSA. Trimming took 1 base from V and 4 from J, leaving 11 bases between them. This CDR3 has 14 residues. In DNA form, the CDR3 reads TGTGCCAGCAGCTTAGAGGTTAGATCATACGAGCAGTACTTC. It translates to CASSLEVRSYEQYF.

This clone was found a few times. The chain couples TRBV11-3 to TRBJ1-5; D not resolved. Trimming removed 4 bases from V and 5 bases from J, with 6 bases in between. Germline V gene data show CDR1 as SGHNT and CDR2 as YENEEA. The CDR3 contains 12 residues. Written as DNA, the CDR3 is TGTGCCAGCAGCTCTAGGGATCAGCCCCAGCATTTT. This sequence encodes CASSSRDQPQHF.

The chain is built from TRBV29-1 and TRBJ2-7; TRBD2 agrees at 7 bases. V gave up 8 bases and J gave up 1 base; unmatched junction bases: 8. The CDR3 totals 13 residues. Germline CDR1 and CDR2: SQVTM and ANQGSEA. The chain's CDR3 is CSFSGGSSYEQYF. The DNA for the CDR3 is TGCAGCTTTTCGGGAGGCTCATCCTACGAGCAGTACTTC.

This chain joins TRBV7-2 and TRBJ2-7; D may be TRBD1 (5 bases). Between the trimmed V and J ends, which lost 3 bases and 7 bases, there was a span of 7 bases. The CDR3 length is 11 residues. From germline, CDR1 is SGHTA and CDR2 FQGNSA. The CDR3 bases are TGTGCCAGCAGCTTGGGGCGAGAGCAGTACTTC. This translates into CASSLGREQYF.

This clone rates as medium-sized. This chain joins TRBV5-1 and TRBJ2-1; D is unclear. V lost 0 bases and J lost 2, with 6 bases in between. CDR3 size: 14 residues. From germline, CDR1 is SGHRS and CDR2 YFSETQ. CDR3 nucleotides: TGCGCCAGCAGCTTGGCCGGACCCTACAATGAGCAGTTCTTC. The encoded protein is CASSLAGPYNEQFF.

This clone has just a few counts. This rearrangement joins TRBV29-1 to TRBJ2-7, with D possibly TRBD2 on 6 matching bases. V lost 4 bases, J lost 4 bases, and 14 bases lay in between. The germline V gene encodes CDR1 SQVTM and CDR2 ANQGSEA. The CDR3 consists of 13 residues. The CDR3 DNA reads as TGCAGCGTTGTAGGAGGGCGATCTTACGAGCAGTACTTC. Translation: CSVVGGRSYEQYF.

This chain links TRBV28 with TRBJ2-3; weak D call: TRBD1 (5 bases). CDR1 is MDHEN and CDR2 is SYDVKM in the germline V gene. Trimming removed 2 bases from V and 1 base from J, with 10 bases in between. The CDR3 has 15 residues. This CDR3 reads CASSLQGWGTDTQYF. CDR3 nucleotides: TGTGCCAGCAGTTTACAGGGATGGGGCACAGATACGCAGTATTTT.

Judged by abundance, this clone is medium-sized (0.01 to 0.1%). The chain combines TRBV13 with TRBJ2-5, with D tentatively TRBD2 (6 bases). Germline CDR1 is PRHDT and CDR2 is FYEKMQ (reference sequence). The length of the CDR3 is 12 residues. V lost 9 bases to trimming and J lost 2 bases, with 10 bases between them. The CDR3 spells CASSSVQETQYF. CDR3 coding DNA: TGTGCCAGTTCTAGCGTTCAAGAGACCCAGTACTTC.

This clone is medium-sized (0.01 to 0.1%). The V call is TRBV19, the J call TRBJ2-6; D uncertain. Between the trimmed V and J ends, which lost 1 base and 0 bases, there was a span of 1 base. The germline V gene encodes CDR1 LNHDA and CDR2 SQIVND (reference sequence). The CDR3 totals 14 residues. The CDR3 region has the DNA TGTGCCAGTAGTATAGGCTCTGGGGCCAACGTCCTGACTTTC. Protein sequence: CASSIGSGANVLTF.

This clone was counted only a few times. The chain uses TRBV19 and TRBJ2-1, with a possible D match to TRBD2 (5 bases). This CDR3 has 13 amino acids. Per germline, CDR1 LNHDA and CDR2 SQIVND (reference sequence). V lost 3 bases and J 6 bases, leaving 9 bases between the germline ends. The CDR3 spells CASSMRAPNEQFF. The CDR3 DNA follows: TGTGCCAGTAGTATGCGGGCCCCCAATGAGCAGTTCTTC.

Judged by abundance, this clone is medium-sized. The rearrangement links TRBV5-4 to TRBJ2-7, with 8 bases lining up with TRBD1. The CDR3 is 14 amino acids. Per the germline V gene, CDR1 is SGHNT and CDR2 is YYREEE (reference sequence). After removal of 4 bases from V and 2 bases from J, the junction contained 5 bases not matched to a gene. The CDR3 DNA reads TGTGCCAGCAGCCCCGGGACAGGAGCCTACGAGCAGTACTTC. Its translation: CASSPGTGAYEQYF. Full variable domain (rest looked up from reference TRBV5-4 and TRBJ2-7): ETGVTQSPTHLIKTRGQQVTLRCSSQSGHNTVSWYQQALGQGPQFIFQYYREEENGRGNFPPRFSGLQFPNYSSELNVNALELDDSALYLCASSPGTGAYEQYFGPGTRLTVT.

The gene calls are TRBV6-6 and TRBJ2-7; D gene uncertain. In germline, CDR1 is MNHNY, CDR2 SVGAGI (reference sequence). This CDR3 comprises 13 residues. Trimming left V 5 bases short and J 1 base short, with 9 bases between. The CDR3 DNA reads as TGTGCCAGCAGTCCTCACCCTTCCTACGAGCAGTACTTC. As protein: CASSPHPSYEQYF.

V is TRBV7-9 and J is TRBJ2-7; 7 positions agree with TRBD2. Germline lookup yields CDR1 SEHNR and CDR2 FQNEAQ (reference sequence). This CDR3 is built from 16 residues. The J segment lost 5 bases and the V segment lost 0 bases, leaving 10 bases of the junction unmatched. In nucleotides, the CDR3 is TGTGCCAGCAGCTTAGCGCCCACGGGGGGTGTGGACGAGCAGTACTTC. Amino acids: CASSLAPTGGVDEQYF.

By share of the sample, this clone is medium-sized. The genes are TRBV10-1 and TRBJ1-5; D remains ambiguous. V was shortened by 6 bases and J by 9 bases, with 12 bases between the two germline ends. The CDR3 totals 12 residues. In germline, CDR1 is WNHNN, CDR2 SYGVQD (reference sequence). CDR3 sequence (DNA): TGCGCCAGCAGGAGTCCCAAGAGGCCCCAGCATTTT. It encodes CASRSPKRPQHF.

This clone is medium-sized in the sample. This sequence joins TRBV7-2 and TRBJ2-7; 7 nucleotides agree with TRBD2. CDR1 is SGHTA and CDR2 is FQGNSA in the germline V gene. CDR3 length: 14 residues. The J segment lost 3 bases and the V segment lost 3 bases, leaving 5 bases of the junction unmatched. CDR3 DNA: TGTGCCAGCAGCTTTGTTGGGGGGGGCTACGAGCAGTACTTC. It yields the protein CASSFVGGGYEQYF.

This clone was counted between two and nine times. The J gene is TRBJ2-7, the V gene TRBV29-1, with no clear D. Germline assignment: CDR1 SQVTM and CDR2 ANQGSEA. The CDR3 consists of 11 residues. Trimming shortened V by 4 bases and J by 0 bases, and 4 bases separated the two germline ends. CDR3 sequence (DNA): TGCAGCGTTGTTACCTCCTACGAGCAGTACTTC. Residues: CSVVTSYEQYF.

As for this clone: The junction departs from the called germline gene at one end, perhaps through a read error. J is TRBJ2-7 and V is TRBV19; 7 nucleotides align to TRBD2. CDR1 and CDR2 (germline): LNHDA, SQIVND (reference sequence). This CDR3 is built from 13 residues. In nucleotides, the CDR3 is TGTGCCAGTAGCCCGGGACGGGACTACGAGCAGTGCTTC. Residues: CASSPGRDYEQCF.

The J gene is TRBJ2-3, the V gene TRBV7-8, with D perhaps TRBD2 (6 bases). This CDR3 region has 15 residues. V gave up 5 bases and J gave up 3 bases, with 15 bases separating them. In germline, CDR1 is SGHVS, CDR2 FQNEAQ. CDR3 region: CASSVTSLGTDTQYF. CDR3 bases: TGTGCCAGCAGCGTGACTAGTCTCGGTACAGATACGCAGTATTTT.

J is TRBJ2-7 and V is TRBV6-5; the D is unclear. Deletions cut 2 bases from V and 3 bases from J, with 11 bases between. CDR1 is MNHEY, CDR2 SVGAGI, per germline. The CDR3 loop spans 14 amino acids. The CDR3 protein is CASSYGVGFYEQYF. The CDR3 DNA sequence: TGTGCCAGCAGTTACGGAGTTGGTTTCTACGAGCAGTACTTC.

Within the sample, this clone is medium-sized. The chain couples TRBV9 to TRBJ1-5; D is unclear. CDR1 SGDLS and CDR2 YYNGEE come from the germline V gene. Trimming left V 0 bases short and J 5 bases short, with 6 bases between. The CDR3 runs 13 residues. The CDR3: CASSVGRDQPQHF. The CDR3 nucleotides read TGTGCCAGCAGCGTAGGGAGGGATCAGCCCCAGCATTTT.

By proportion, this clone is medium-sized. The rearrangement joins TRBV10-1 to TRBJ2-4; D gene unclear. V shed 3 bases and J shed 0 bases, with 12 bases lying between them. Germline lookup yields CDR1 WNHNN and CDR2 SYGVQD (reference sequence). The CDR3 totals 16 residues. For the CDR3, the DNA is TGCGCCAGCAGTGATCTGGGGTTAGTAGCCAAAAACATTCAGTACTTC. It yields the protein CASSDLGLVAKNIQYF.